The 12 T cell receptor beta chains below come from one sample, sequenced in a study of T-cell reconstitution after alpha-beta-depleted transplantation in children. Unique molecular identifiers were built into the TCRbeta library. In TCRdb, the PCR reads were re-called with MiXCR into one record per CDR3 protein. The repertoire consists of approximately 430,000 distinct CDR3 sequences, with roughly 16% occurring once and the leading ten covering under 30%. Sequencing used PBMCs, mostly from graft donor cells, obtained 360 days after TCRalphabeta/CD19-depleted stem cell transplant. These receptors were collected from a boy under three years old who had a stem cell transplant for Wiskott-Aldrich syndrome, so the T cells may come from the graft donor.

This chain connects TRBV24-1 to TRBJ1-6; TRBD1 aligns across 10 bases. V dropped 5 bases and J dropped 7; count of bases not matched to a gene: 4. This CDR3 comprises 15 residues. Germline lookup yields CDR1 KGHDR and CDR2 SFDVKD. The CDR3 bases are TGTGCCACCAGTGCCCGGGGACAGGGGAATTCACCCCTCCACTTT. Translation: CATSARGQGNSPLHF.

This clonotype has ten or more counts. The chain recombines TRBV12-3 or TRBV12-4 with TRBJ2-2; D is perhaps TRBD2 (5 bases). V dropped 0 bases and J dropped 2 bases, with 10 bases sitting between them. CDR3 length: 16 amino acids. CDR3 region: CASSLAGVRNTGELFF. The CDR3 nucleotides are TGTGCCAGCAGTTTAGCGGGAGTGCGAAACACCGGGGAGCTGTTTTTT.

This sequence joins TRBV4-1 and TRBJ2-4, with D hard to call. Looked up from germline, CDR1 is MGHRA and CDR2 is YSYEKL. Trimming took off 4 bases at V and 0 bases at J, with 19 bases between the two ends. The CDR3 spans 18 residues. CDR3 protein: CASSRSLFLGRAKNIQYF. CDR3 sequence (DNA): TGCGCCAGCAGCCGATCCCTTTTCCTGGGCCGAGCCAAAAACATTCAGTACTTC.

This sequence joins TRBV29-1 and TRBJ1-1; D gene ambiguous. The V gene lost 2 bases and the J gene lost 5 bases, with 3 bases spanning the gap. From germline, CDR1 is SQVTM and CDR2 ANQGSEA. CDR3 size: 10 residues. DNA for the CDR3: TGCAGCGTTGAAACTACTGAAGCTTTCTTT. Translation: CSVETTEAFF.

This clonotype occurred a few times. The rearrangement links TRBV7-9 to TRBJ1-1; D call uncertain. The CDR3 is made up of 13 amino acids. Germline lookup yields CDR1 SEHNR and CDR2 FQNEAQ (reference sequence). Trimming removed 4 bases at V and 6 bases at J, with 12 bases between. The CDR3 loop reads CASSSARMAEAFF. The CDR3 DNA reads TGTGCCAGCAGCTCCGCGAGGATGGCTGAAGCTTTCTTT.

This clonotype was observed a handful of times. This chain uses TRBV5-1 with TRBJ2-1, with unresolved D. Per germline, CDR1 SGHRS and CDR2 YFSETQ. V was cut by 4 bases and J by 5 bases, with 13 bases left in between. The CDR3 has 14 residues. The CDR3 here is CASSPAGQHNEQFF. In DNA, the CDR3 is TGCGCCAGCAGCCCGGCCGGCCAGCACAATGAGCAGTTCTTC.

The chain employs TRBV11-2 and TRBJ2-3; possibly TRBD2 for D (6 bases). The CDR3 covers 18 residues. Per the germline V gene, CDR1 is SGHAT and CDR2 is FQNNGV. Between the trimmed V and J ends, which lost 0 bases and 1 base, there was a span of 17 bases. The CDR3 DNA reads TGTGCCAGCAGCTTAGAAGGAGGTCGGCTAGCGCGCACAGATACGCAGTATTTT. This translates into CASSLEGGRLARTDTQYF.

This clonotype has just a few counts. The V and J genes are TRBV20-1 and TRBJ2-7, with D hard to call. The CDR3 extends over 9 amino acids. V gave up 7 bases and J gave up 3 bases, with 4 bases separating them. In germline, CDR1 is DFQATT, CDR2 SNEGSKA (reference sequence). The CDR3 protein is CSVGYEQYF. The CDR3 DNA follows: TGCAGTGTTGGCTACGAGCAGTACTTC.

This clonotype was counted a few times. The rearrangement uses TRBV20-1 and TRBJ1-2; perhaps TRBD1 as D (5 bases). The CDR3 loop spans 14 amino acids. In germline, CDR1 is DFQATT, CDR2 SNEGSKA (reference sequence). V lost 0 bases to trimming and J lost 2 bases, with 10 bases between them. The CDR3 loop is CSARDAGLNYGYTF. DNA for the CDR3: TGCAGTGCTAGAGATGCAGGGTTGAACTATGGCTACACCTTC.

This clonotype has a count of ten or more. This chain connects TRBV7-2 to TRBJ2-5; 10 nucleotides match TRBD1. The CDR3 covers 15 residues. With V trimmed by 7 bases and J by 5 bases, 10 bases remained unmatched. In germline, CDR1 is SGHTA, CDR2 FQGNSA. CDR3 loop: CASTASQGQGETQYF. CDR3 coding DNA: TGTGCCAGCACCGCATCTCAGGGACAGGGGGAGACCCAGTACTTC.

The J gene is TRBJ2-3, the V gene TRBV5-1, with 8 nucleotides matching TRBD1. The CDR3 is 16 amino acids. V was pared by 0 bases and J by 2 bases, with 5 bases of the junction left unmatched. Looked up from germline, CDR1 is SGHRS and CDR2 is YFSETQ. Here the CDR3 reads CASSLGDRLLTDTQYF. CDR3 DNA sequence: TGCGCCAGCAGCTTGGGGGACAGGTTGCTCACAGATACGCAGTATTTT.

This clonotype showed up just a few times. V usage is TRBV6-5 and J usage is TRBJ2-3; 7 positions match TRBD2. This CDR3 comprises 14 residues. Germline-derived CDR1 and CDR2 are MNHEY and SVGAGI. V shed 4 bases and J 6 bases; nucleotides not matched to a gene: 7. In nucleotides, the CDR3 is TGTGCCAGCAGTTTGACGGGGGGAGGGGATACGCAGTATTTT. Protein product: CASSLTGGGDTQYF.